The 22 T cell receptor beta chains in this list originate from one sample, sequenced in a study of OX40 agonist ivuxolimab in advanced cancers. Clones were sequenced by immunoSEQ multiplex PCR, and TCRdb holds only the in-frame ones, with some missing. The table has tens of thousands of clones, 75% to 90% seen once; the top ten hold 9.5% to 13%. The sequencing used CD4+ or CD8+ T cells sorted from blood, collected in a trial of the OX40 agonist ivuxolimab. The receptor set was obtained from an adult with an advanced solid tumor such as melanoma, head and neck, liver or kidney cancer.

This rearrangement joins TRBV6-5 to TRBJ2-3; D perhaps matches TRBD1 (5 bases). CDR3 length: 14 residues. Trimming removed 4 bases at V and 2 bases at J, with 10 bases between. Germline assignment: CDR1 MNHEY and CDR2 SVGAGI. The CDR3 region has the DNA TGTGCCAGCAGTTTAGGGGCTTCCACAGATACGCAGTATTTT. Residues: CASSLGASTDTQYF.

This chain connects TRBV6-5 to TRBJ1-4, with D possibly TRBD1 on 5 matching bases. V lost 7 bases to trimming and J lost 4 bases, with 10 bases between them. This CDR3 is 13 amino acids long. Germline V gene sequence: CDR1 MNHEY, CDR2 SVGAGI. The CDR3 reads CASTIQVNEKLFF. The CDR3 DNA follows: TGTGCCAGCACGATACAGGTTAATGAAAAACTGTTTTTT.

The chain is built from TRBV15 and TRBJ1-1, with a tentative D call TRBD1 (5 bases). The V end was cut by 5 bases, the J end by 7 bases, with 14 bases between. Germline CDR1 is LNHNV and CDR2 is YYDKDF (reference sequence). The CDR3 sequence is 13 residues long. The CDR3 here is CATSWGPGNEAFF. The CDR3 DNA follows: TGTGCCACCAGCTGGGGACCTGGGAATGAAGCTTTCTTT.

The chain employs TRBV15 and TRBJ1-2; D is unresolved. Germline CDR1 LNHNV, CDR2 YYDKDF (reference sequence). The CDR3 is made up of 13 amino acids. V gave up 0 bases and J gave up 5 bases, with 7 bases separating them. The CDR3: CATSRDYLYGYTF. The CDR3 DNA is TGTGCCACCAGCAGAGATTACCTGTATGGCTACACCTTC.

The chain uses TRBV29-1 and TRBJ2-1, with TRBD2 as a possible D gene (6 bases). V was cut by 7 bases and J by 6 bases, with 19 bases left in between. The CDR3 covers 14 residues. CDR1 and CDR2 (germline): SQVTM, ANQGSEA. The CDR3 region has the DNA TGCAGCGCCGTAGGGCGCGGGGAGTTCAATGAGCAGTTCTTC. Translation gives CSAVGRGEFNEQFF.

The rearrangement links TRBV2 to TRBJ2-7; tentative D call: TRBD2 (5 bases). The CDR3 is made up of 14 amino acids. Germline V gene sequence: CDR1 SNHLY, CDR2 FYNNEI. The germline V and J ends were trimmed by 6 bases and 7 bases, with 19 bases remaining between them. The CDR3 loop is CASRKGLPGGEQYF. For the CDR3, the DNA is TGTGCCAGCAGGAAGGGCCTACCCGGCGGGGAGCAGTACTTC. Full variable domain (remainder filled in from reference TRBV2 and TRBJ2-7): EPEVTQTPSHQVTQMGQEVILRCVPISNHLYFYWYRQILGQKVEFLVSFYNNEISEKSEIFDDQFSVERPDGSNFTLKIRSTKLEDSAMYFCASRKGLPGGEQYFGPGTRLTVT.

Of note for this clone: The same CDR3 is also encoded by other DNA sequences in this sample. The rearrangement joins TRBV4-1 to TRBJ1-4; 9 nucleotides match TRBD1. CDR3 size: 16 residues. The junction had 6 bases not matched to a gene; V was cut back by 2 bases and J by 5 bases. In germline, CDR1 is MGHRA, CDR2 YSYEKL. Here the CDR3 reads CASSQTPDRGNEKLFF. DNA for the CDR3: TGCGCCAGCAGCCAAACCCCGGACAGGGGAAATGAAAAACTGTTTTTT.

The chain has TRBV5-5 and TRBJ2-2; 8 positions match TRBD1. CDR1 and CDR2 from the germline V gene are SGHKS and YYEKEE (reference sequence). Trimming removed 1 base from V and 2 bases from J; junction bases left unmatched: 7. This CDR3 has 17 amino acids. Here the CDR3 DNA reads TGTGCCAGCAGCTTGAAAGGACAGGGAGCTAACACCGGGGAGCTGTTTTTT. It yields the protein CASSLKGQGANTGELFF.

The rearrangement joins TRBV5-6 to TRBJ2-3; the D is unclear. CDR3 length equals 14 residues. Between the trimmed V and J ends, which lost 0 bases and 0 bases, there was a span of 5 bases. Germline loops: CDR1 SGHDT, CDR2 YYEEEE. CDR3 in amino acids: CASSLGSSTDTQYF. CDR3 sequence (DNA): TGTGCCAGCAGCTTGGGCTCTAGCACAGATACGCAGTATTTT.

The rearrangement joins TRBV2 to TRBJ1-1, with D perhaps matching TRBD1 (5 bases). The CDR3 extends over 13 amino acids. The germline CDR1 and CDR2 sequences are SNHLY and FYNNEI. The germline V and J ends were trimmed by 4 bases and 1 base, with 7 bases remaining between them. CDR3 in amino acids: CASSVGGNTEAFF. Written as DNA, the CDR3 is TGTGCCAGCAGTGTGGGGGGGAACACTGAAGCTTTCTTT.

The V call is TRBV10-3, the J call TRBJ1-2; 7 bases line up with TRBD1. The length of the CDR3 is 14 residues. Germline loops: CDR1 ENHRY, CDR2 SYGVKD. V lost 7 bases and J lost 4; bases outside the gene matches: 9. CDR3 sequence: CAIKRDSETYGYTF. The CDR3 DNA sequence: TGTGCCATCAAACGGGACAGTGAGACCTATGGCTACACCTTC.

This chain uses TRBV16 with TRBJ1-2; tentative D call: TRBD1 (6 bases). Germline V gene sequence: CDR1 KGHSY, CDR2 FQNENV. V shed 4 bases and J shed 2 bases, with 23 bases lying between them. The CDR3 sequence is 18 residues long. CDR3: CASSPSTGPGSPNYGYTF. The CDR3 DNA is TGTGCCAGCAGCCCCAGTACAGGGCCAGGTTCTCCAAACTATGGCTACACCTTC.

The chain uses TRBV7-9 and TRBJ1-4; 11 nucleotides line up with TRBD1. The V gene's germline CDR1 is SEHNR and CDR2 FQNEAQ (reference sequence). Trimming took 4 bases from V and 5 from J; bases not matched to a gene: 0. This CDR3 has 14 amino acids. The CDR3 DNA sequence: TGTGCCAGCAGCTGGACAGGGGGCAATGAAAAACTGTTTTTT. Its protein is CASSWTGGNEKLFF.

A single count supports this clone. V and J are TRBV6-5 and TRBJ1-5; tentative D call: TRBD1 (5 bases). V was cut by 6 bases and J by 5 bases, with 11 bases left in between. Looked up from germline, CDR1 is MNHEY and CDR2 is SVGAGI. The CDR3 spans 13 residues. The CDR3 here is CASSDDRDQPQHF. In DNA, the CDR3 is TGTGCCAGCAGCGACGACAGAGATCAGCCCCAGCATTTT.

The chain joins TRBV18 to TRBJ2-5; D call uncertain. CDR3 size: 12 residues. The V and J ends lost 5 bases and 2 bases respectively, with 6 bases between them. Germline-derived CDR1 and CDR2 are KGHSH and LQKENI. The CDR3 here is CASSGQQETQYF. CDR3 DNA sequence: TGTGCCAGCTCAGGCCAGCAAGAGACCCAGTACTTC.

This rearrangement joins TRBV29-1 to TRBJ2-7; 8 bases match TRBD1. The germline V gene encodes CDR1 SQVTM and CDR2 ANQGSEA. V trimming: 1 base; J trimming: 1 base; junction bases outside the gene matches: 6. The CDR3 sequence is 15 residues long. CDR3 sequence: CSVEAGRQGSYEQYF. CDR3 DNA: TGCAGCGTTGAAGCTGGACGACAGGGGTCCTACGAGCAGTACTTC.

The gene calls are TRBV5-4 and TRBJ2-7; possibly TRBD2 for D (5 bases). The CDR3 consists of 12 residues. With 4 bases removed from V and 7 bases from J, the gap between germline ends came to 12 bases. CDR1 SGHNT and CDR2 YYREEE come from the germline V gene (reference sequence). The CDR3 sequence: CASSPVRGEQYF. CDR3 nucleotide sequence: TGTGCCAGCAGCCCGGTTCGCGGGGAGCAGTACTTC.

V gene TRBV2 combines with J gene TRBJ1-5, with 8 bases identical to TRBD1. The CDR3 totals 14 residues. Trimming took 4 bases from V and 3 from J; bases not matched to a gene: 2. Germline CDR1 is SNHLY and CDR2 is FYNNEI. The CDR3 DNA reads TGTGCCAGCAGTGGACAGGGGAACAATCAGCCCCAGCATTTT. The encoded protein is CASSGQGNNQPQHF.

The chain carries TRBV7-9 and TRBJ2-1; TRBD2 matches at 8 bases. CDR1 and CDR2 (germline): SEHNR, FQNEAQ (reference sequence). The CDR3 runs to 15 residues. After removal of 1 base from V and 3 bases from J, the junction contained 2 bases not matched to a gene. In DNA, the CDR3 is TGTGCCAGCAGCTTAGGGACTAGCAGCTACAATGAGCAGTTCTTC. This sequence encodes CASSLGTSSYNEQFF.

This clone was observed a few times. This chain connects TRBV5-1 to TRBJ2-1, with 11 bases fitting TRBD2. V shed 7 bases, J shed 5 bases, and the junction held 5 bases outside the gene matches. CDR1 is SGHRS, CDR2 YFSETQ, per germline. The CDR3 has 14 residues. CDR3 amino acids: CASERTSGHNEQFF. In nucleotides, the CDR3 is TGCGCCAGCGAAAGGACTAGCGGGCACAATGAGCAGTTCTTC.

The rearrangement uses TRBV7-8 and TRBJ2-1; 8 bases are shared with TRBD2. The V and J ends lost 2 bases and 0 bases, in that order; junction bases with no gene match: 3. Germline loops: CDR1 SGHVS, CDR2 FQNEAQ. CDR3 size: 16 residues. As DNA, the CDR3 is TGTGCCAGCAGCTTATCACTAGCGGACTCCTACAATGAGCAGTTCTTC. Its translation is CASSLSLADSYNEQFF.

The genes are TRBV9 and TRBJ2-7; 7 nucleotides line up with TRBD2. CDR3 length: 16 amino acids. Germline CDR1 SGDLS, CDR2 YYNGEE. Trimming took 0 bases from V and 0 from J; bases not matched to a gene: 6. In nucleotides, the CDR3 is TGTGCCAGCAGCGTAGGTTTGGGAGGGATCTCCTACGAGCAGTACTTC. Its translation is CASSVGLGGISYEQYF.